Listed below are T cell receptor beta chains from one sample, sequenced in a study of vaccination and CD4 T cells after COVID-19. One entry per CDR3 protein results from TCRdb running MiXCR on the PCR reads. This sample carries tens of thousands of distinct CDR3 sequences, about 35% of them seen once, and the ten largest clones take roughly 9%. No antigen is known for these receptors. Here the sequenced sample was CD4+ T cells from blood, cultured in vitro, taken about 7 months after SARS-CoV-2 vaccination. The origin of the receptors is a human donor who had recovered from COVID-19. Both conserved end residues are part of each CDR3. The order of the fields is J gene, CDR3 length, D gene, V gene, clone size, CDR3 DNA, CDR3 protein. The D gene is left open where the match is weak. Size is omitted from some rows. Given values are once, few, many or a class for expanded clones.

TRBJ2-3	12	-	TRBV20-1	-	TGCAGTGCTGCCCTGAGTCATCATACGCAGTATTTT	CSAALSHHTQYF
TRBJ2-5	12	-	TRBV20-1	-	TGCAGTGCCCAGCTAGCCCAAGAGACCCAGTACTTC	CSAQLAQETQYF
TRBJ2-7	15	TRBD2	TRBV7-2	-	TGTGCCAGCAGCTTACAGCGGGAGGGACCCTACGAGCAGTACTTC	CASSLQREGPYEQYF
TRBJ1-5	15	-	TRBV7-2	-	TGTGCCAGCAGCTTAGCCATCGCAGGGAATCAGCCCCAGCATTTT	CASSLAIAGNQPQHF
TRBJ2-3	16	-	TRBV4-3	-	TGCGCCAGCAGCCAAGAGGGTACCACCACATTGGATACGCAGTATTTT	CASSQEGTTTLDTQYF
TRBJ2-7	15	-	TRBV20-1	few	TGCAGTGCTAGAGTTGGTGGAAGTGAGCCCGGCGAGCAGTACTTC	CSARVGGSEPGEQYF
TRBJ2-2	19	TRBD1	TRBV7-8	-	TGTGCCAGCAGCCTAGCCCGCTTCCCGGGACAGGGGGCGGGCGGGGAGCTGTTTTTT	CASSLARFPGQGAGGELFF
TRBJ1-5	14	-	TRBV7-8	-	TGTGCCAGCAGCCCCTTAACTTTGGATCAGCCCCAGCATTTT	CASSPLTLDQPQHF
TRBJ2-7	14	-	TRBV28	-	TGTGCCAGCCGCATCCCGGGACATGCGGGGGAGCAGTACTTC	CASRIPGHAGEQYF
TRBJ2-1	18	-	TRBV20-1	-	TGCAGTGCTATAGACTTCAGGGGAGGCGTAACCGGGTACAATGAGCAGTTCTTC	CSAIDFRGGVTGYNEQFF
TRBJ1-5	13	-	TRBV19	few	TGTGCCAGTAGTATAGGGGCGGAACTCGCCCAGCATTTT	CASSIGAELAQHF
TRBJ2-7	16	TRBD2	TRBV6-2/TRBV6-3	-	TGTGCCAGCAGTTACTCGGGAGCGGGAGGCGCCTACGAGCAGTACTTC	CASSYSGAGGAYEQYF
TRBJ2-5	14	TRBD1	TRBV7-9	-	TGTGCCAGCAGCTTGGGGACAGTCAAGGAGACCCAGTACTTC	CASSLGTVKETQYF
TRBJ2-1	13	-	TRBV19	-	TGTGCCAGTATGTCGGGGGGCGAGGATGAGCAGTTCTTC	CASMSGGEDEQFF
TRBJ1-1	14	-	TRBV6-1	-	TGTGCCAGCAGTGTGTGGGGGGCGCGCACTGAAGCTTTCTTT	CASSVWGARTEAFF
TRBJ1-1	13	-	TRBV6-2/TRBV6-3	-	TGTGCCAGCAACTTCGCAGTGAACACTGAAGCTTTCTTT	CASNFAVNTEAFF
TRBJ2-5	16	TRBD1	TRBV25-1	-	TGTGCCAGCAGTGACTGGGACAGGGGAGCCGTAGAGACCCAGTACTTC	CASSDWDRGAVETQYF
TRBJ1-1	14	-	TRBV10-3	few	TGTGCCACCACCCGAGGGGGGGGGAACACTGAAGCTTTCTTT	CATTRGGGNTEAFF
TRBJ1-1	15	-	TRBV10-3	few	TGTGCCATCAGTGAACCGCTTACAGGCCTCACTGAAGCTTTCTTT	CAISEPLTGLTEAFF
TRBJ2-1	16	TRBD2	TRBV15	-	TGTGCCACCAGTAGAGGACTAGCGGGAGACCGGAATGAGCAGTTCTTC	CATSRGLAGDRNEQFF
TRBJ2-1	12	-	TRBV10-3	-	TGTGCCATCAGCGCCACGCGGGGTGAGCAGTTCTTC	CAISATRGEQFF
TRBJ2-3	17	TRBD2	TRBV27	-	TGTGCCAGCGGTCCCATGATACTAGCGGGAGAGGCAGATACGCAGTATTTT	CASGPMILAGEADTQYF
TRBJ2-7	16	TRBD2	TRBV7-9	once	TGTGCCAGCAGTCGGGGCTTCAATAGCGGGAGTTACGAGCAGTACTTC	CASSRGFNSGSYEQYF
TRBJ2-5	14	TRBD1	TRBV6-1	-	TGTGCCAGCAGGCCCACAGGGGCCCAAGAGACCCAGTACTTC	CASRPTGAQETQYF
TRBJ2-5	13	-	TRBV20-1	-	TGCAGTGCTAGAGTCGAGGGAACTGAGACCCAGTACTTC	CSARVEGTETQYF
TRBJ2-5	16	-	TRBV28	-	TGTGCCAGCAGGGCGCGGGGCGCGGGGCCTCGAGAGACCCAGTACTTC	CASRARGAGPRETQYF